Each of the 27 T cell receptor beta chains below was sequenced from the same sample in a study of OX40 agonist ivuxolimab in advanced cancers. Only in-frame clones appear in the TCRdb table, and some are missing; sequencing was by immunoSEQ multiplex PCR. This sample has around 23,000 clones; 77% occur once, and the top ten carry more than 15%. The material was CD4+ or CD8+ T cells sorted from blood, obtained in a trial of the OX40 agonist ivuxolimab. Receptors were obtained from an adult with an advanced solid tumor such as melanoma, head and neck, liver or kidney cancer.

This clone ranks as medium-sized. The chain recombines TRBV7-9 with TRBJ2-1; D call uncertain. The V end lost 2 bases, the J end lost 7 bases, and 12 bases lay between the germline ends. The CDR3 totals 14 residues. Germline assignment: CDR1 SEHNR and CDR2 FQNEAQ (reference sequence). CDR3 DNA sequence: TGTGCCAGCAGCTTATCGGGCGCCGGGAATGAGCAGTTCTTC. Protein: CASSLSGAGNEQFF.

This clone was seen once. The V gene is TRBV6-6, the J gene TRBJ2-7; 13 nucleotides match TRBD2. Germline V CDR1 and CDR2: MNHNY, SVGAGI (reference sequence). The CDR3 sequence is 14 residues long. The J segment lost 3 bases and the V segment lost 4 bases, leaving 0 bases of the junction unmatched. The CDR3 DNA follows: TGTGCCAGCAGTTGGACTAGCGGGAGCTACGAGCAGTACTTC. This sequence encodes CASSWTSGSYEQYF.

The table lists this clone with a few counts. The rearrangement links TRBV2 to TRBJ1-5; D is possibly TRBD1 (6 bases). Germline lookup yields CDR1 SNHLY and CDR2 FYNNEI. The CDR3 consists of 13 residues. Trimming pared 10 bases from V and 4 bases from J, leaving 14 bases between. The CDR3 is CATMKDRNQPQHF. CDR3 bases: TGTGCCACCATGAAAGACAGGAATCAGCCCCAGCATTTT.

The CDR3 sequence is CASSLSYGEETQYF. CDR3 nucleotides: TGTGCCAGCAGCTTGTCTTATGGTGAGGAGACCCAGTACTTC. The V call is TRBV5-6, the J call TRBJ2-5; unclear D gene. Trimming took 1 base from V and 5 from J, leaving 12 bases between them. CDR3 length equals 14 residues. Germline CDR1 and CDR2: SGHDT and YYEEEE.

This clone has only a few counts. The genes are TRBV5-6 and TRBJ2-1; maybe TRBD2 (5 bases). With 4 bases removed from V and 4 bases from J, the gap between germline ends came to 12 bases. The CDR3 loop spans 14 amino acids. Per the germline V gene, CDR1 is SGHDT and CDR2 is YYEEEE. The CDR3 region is CASSPRWTYNEQFF. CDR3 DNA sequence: TGTGCCAGCAGCCCTCGGTGGACTTACAATGAGCAGTTCTTC.

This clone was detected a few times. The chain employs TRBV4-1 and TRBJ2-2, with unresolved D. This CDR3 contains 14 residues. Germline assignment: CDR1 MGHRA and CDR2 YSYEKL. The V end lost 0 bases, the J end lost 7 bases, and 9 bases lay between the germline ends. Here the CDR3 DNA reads TGCGCCAGCAGCCAAGAACCCCTCCTCGGGGAGCTGTTTTTT. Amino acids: CASSQEPLLGELFF.

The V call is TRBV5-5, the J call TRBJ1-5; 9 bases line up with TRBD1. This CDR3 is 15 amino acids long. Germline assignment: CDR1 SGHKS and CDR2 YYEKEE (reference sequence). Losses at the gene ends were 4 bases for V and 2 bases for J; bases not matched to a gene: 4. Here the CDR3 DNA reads TGTGCCAGCAGCAGGACAGGGGAGGGCAATCAGCCCCAGCATTTT. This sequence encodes CASSRTGEGNQPQHF. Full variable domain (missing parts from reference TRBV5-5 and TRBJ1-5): DAGVTQSPTHLIKTRGQQVTLRCSPISGHKSVSWYQQVLGQGPQFIFQYYEKEERGRGNFPDRFSARQFPNYSSELNVNALLLGDSALYLCASSRTGEGNQPQHFGDGTRLSIL.

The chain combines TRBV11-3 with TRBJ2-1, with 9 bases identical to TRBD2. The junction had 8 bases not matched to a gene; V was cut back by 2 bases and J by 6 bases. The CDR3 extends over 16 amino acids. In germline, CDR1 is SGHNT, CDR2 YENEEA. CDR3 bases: TGTGCCAGCAGCTTAAGTCCGGCGGGGGGGCGCAATGAGCAGTTCTTC. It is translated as CASSLSPAGGRNEQFF.

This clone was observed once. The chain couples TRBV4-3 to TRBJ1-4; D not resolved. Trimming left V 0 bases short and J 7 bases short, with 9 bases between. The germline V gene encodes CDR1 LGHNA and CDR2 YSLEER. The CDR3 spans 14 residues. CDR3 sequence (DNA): TGCGCCAGCAGCCAAGATGCGAGAGGTGAAAAACTGTTTTTT. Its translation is CASSQDARGEKLFF.

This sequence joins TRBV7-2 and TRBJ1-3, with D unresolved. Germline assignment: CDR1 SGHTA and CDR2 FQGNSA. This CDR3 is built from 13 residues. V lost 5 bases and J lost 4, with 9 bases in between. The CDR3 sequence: CASSSKQGNTIYF. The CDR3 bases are TGTGCCAGCAGCAGTAAACAGGGAAACACCATATATTTT. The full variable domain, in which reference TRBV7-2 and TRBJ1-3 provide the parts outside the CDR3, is GAGVSQSPSNKVTEKGKDVELRCDPISGHTALYWYRQSLGQGLEFLIYFQGNSAPDKSGLPSDRFSAERTGGSVSTLTIQRTQQEDSAVYLCASSSKQGNTIYFGEGSWLTVV.

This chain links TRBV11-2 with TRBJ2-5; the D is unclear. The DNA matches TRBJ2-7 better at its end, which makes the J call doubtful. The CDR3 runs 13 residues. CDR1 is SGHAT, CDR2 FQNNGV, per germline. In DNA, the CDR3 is TGTGCCAGCGCATACGGACCTTCCTACGAGCAGTACTTC. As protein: CASAYGPSYEQYF.

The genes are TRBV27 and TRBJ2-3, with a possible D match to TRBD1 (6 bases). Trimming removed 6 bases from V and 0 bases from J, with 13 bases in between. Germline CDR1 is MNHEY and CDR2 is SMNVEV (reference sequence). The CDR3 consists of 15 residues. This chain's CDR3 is CASRLRGSSTDTQYF. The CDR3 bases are TGTGCCAGCAGACTAAGGGGGTCTAGCACAGATACGCAGTATTTT.

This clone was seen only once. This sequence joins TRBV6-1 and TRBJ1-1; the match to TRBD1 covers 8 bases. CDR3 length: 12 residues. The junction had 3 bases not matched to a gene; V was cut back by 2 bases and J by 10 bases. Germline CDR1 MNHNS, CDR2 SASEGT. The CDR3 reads CASSELTGGAFF. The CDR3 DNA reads TGTGCCAGCAGTGAATTAACAGGGGGAGCTTTCTTT.

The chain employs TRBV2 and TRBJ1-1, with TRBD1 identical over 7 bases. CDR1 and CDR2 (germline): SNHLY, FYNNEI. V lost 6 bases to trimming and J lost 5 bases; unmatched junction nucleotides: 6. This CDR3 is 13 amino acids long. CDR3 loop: CASRRDSATEAFF. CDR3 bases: TGTGCCAGCAGGAGGGACAGTGCGACTGAAGCTTTCTTT.

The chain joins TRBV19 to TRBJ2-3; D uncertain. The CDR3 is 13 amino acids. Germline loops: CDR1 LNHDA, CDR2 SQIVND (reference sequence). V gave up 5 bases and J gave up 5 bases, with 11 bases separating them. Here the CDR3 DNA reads TGTGCCAGTAGTCCCGGACCCGTAGATACGCAGTATTTT. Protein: CASSPGPVDTQYF.

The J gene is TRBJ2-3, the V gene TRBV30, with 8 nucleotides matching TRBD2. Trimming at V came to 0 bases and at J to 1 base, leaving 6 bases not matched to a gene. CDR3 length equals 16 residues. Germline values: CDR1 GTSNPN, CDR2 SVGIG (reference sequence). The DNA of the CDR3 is TGTGCCTGGAGTGTATTGCGGGGGGCCGGCACAGATACGCAGTATTTT. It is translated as CAWSVLRGAGTDTQYF.

CDR3 loop: CASRLGPHTGELFF. The DNA for the CDR3 is TGTGCCAGCAGGTTGGGGCCTCACACCGGGGAGCTGTTTTTT. The V and J genes are TRBV2 and TRBJ2-2, with D perhaps TRBD1 (5 bases). The V end lost 6 bases, the J end lost 3 bases, and 11 bases lay between the germline ends. In germline, CDR1 is SNHLY, CDR2 FYNNEI. This CDR3 spans 14 amino acids.

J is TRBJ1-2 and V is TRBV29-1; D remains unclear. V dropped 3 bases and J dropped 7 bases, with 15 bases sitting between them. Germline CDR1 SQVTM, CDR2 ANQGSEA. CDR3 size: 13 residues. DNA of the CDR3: TGCAGCGTTGAGAAAGGAGGTTCGGGTGGCTACACCTTC. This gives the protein CSVEKGGSGGYTF.

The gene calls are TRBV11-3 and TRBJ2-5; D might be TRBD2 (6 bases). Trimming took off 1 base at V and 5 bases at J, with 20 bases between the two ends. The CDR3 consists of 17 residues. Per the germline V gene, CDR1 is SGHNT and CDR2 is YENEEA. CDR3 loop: CASSLGLTSRLGETQYF. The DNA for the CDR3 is TGTGCCAGCAGCTTAGGGCTTACTAGCCGCCTAGGGGAGACCCAGTACTTC.

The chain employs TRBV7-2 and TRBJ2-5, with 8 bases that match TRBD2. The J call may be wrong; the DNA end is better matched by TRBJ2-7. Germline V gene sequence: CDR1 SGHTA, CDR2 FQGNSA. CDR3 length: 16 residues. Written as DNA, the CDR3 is TGTGCCAGCAGCTCAGGAGGGGCCGGGAGGGTTTACGAGCAGTACTTC. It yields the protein CASSSGGAGRVYEQYF.

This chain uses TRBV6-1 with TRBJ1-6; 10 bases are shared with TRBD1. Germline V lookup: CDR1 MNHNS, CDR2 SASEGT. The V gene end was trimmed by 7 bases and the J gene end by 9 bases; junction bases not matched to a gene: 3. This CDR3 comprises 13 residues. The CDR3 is CASTGTGASPLHF. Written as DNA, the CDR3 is TGTGCCAGCACCGGGACAGGGGCTTCACCCCTCCACTTT.

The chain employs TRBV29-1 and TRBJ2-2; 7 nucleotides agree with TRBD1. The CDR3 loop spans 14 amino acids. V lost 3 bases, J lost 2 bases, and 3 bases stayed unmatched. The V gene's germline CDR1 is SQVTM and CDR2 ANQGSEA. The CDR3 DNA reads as TGCAGCGTTGATGCAGGGGGAAACACCGGGGAGCTGTTTTTT. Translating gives CSVDAGGNTGELFF.

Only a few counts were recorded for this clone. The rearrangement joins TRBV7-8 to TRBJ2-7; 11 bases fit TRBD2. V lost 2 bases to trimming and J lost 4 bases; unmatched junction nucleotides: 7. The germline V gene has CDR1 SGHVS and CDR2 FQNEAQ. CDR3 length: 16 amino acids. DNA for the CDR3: TGTGCCAGCAGCTTACTTAGCGGGAGGGCCACGTACGAGCAGTACTTC. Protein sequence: CASSLLSGRATYEQYF.

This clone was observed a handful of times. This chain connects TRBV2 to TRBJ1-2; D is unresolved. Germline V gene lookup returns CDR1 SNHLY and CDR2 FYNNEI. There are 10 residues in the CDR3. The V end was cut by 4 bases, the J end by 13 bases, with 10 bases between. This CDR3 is CASSVASLTF. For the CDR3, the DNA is TGTGCCAGCAGTGTGGCCAGCCTCACCTTC.

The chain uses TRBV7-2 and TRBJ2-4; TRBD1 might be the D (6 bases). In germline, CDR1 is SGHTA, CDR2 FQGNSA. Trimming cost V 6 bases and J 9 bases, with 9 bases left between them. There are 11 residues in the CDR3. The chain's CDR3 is CASSQGRIQYF. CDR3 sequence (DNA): TGTGCCAGCAGTCAGGGGCGCATTCAGTACTTC.

In DNA form, the CDR3 reads TGTGCCAGCAGCTTGGCGGGCCGAGCCCTCTCCTACGAGCAGTACTTC. Its translation is CASSLAGRALSYEQYF. J is TRBJ2-7 and V is TRBV5-4, with D hard to call. Trimming cost V 0 bases and J 0 bases, with 13 bases left between them. From germline, CDR1 is SGHNT and CDR2 YYREEE (reference sequence). This CDR3 is built from 16 residues.

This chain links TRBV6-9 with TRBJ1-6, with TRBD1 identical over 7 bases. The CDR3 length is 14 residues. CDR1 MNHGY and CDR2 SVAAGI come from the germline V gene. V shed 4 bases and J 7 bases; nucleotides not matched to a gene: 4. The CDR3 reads CASSSGQKNSPLHF. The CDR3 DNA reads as TGTGCCAGCAGTTCGGGACAGAAGAATTCACCCCTCCACTTT.